One sample yielded the 16 T cell receptor beta chains listed below, sequenced in a study of beta chain features in type 1 diabetes. The sequenced template was cDNA made from the entire isolated RNA. Sequenced by immunoSEQ multiplex PCR; TCRdb stores in-frame clones only, minus some. The top ten hold 0.02% to 0.025% of the sample, which has 900,000 or so clones, around a sixth seen once. The specimen sequenced was naive CD4+ T cells from blood. The origin of the receptors is a woman aged 18-30 years in good health.

This chain links TRBV19 with TRBJ1-2, with a tentative D call TRBD1 (5 bases). CDR3 size: 14 residues. The germline gives CDR1 LNHDA, CDR2 SQIVND (reference sequence). V was trimmed by 8 bases and J by 3 bases, leaving 16 bases between them. In nucleotides, the CDR3 is TGTGCCAGTCGCCCCCAGGGTGGTGACTATGGCTACACCTTC. Its translation is CASRPQGGDYGYTF.

The chain couples TRBV25-1 to TRBJ2-7; D uncertain. V was trimmed by 4 bases and J by 3 bases, leaving 4 bases between them. CDR3 length: 11 amino acids. The germline CDR1 and CDR2 sequences are MGHDK and SYGVNS. This CDR3 reads CASSVSYEQYF. The CDR3 nucleotides are TGTGCCAGCAGTGTTAGCTACGAGCAGTACTTC.

CDR3 sequence (DNA): TGCGCCAGCAGCATAGGCCCGGACAGTACCTACGAGCAGTACTTC. Translating gives CASSIGPDSTYEQYF. The chain combines TRBV5-1 with TRBJ2-7; maybe TRBD1 (6 bases). CDR3 length: 15 residues. CDR1 SGHRS and CDR2 YFSETQ come from the germline V gene. The ends were cut back, 4 bases at V and 2 bases at J, with 16 bases in the middle. The entire variable domain, with the rest obtained from reference TRBV5-1 and TRBJ2-7, is as follows: KAGVTQTPRYLIKTRGQQVTLSCSPISGHRSVSWYQQTPGQGLQFLFEYFSETQRNKGNFPGRFSGRQFSNSRSEMNVSTLELGDSALYLCASSIGPDSTYEQYFGPGTRLTVT.

This clone was found a few times. The gene calls are TRBV5-1 and TRBJ2-3, with a possible D match to TRBD2 (5 bases). Germline V gene sequence: CDR1 SGHRS, CDR2 YFSETQ. The CDR3 is 14 amino acids. Trimming took off 0 bases at V and 6 bases at J, with 11 bases between the two ends. CDR3 residues: CASSLVIGEDTQYF. The DNA for the CDR3 is TGCGCCAGCAGCTTGGTGATCGGGGAGGATACGCAGTATTTT.

This clone was picked up a small number of times. This rearrangement joins TRBV7-8 to TRBJ2-1; D is perhaps TRBD2 (6 bases). Between the trimmed V and J ends, which lost 5 bases and 7 bases, there was a span of 15 bases. The CDR3 spans 14 residues. Germline values: CDR1 SGHVS, CDR2 FQNEAQ. The CDR3 sequence: CASSQLEGWNEQFF. The CDR3 nucleotides are TGTGCCAGCAGCCAGTTGGAGGGGTGGAATGAGCAGTTCTTC.

The V gene is TRBV7-9, the J gene TRBJ1-5, with a possible D match to TRBD1 (5 bases). In germline, CDR1 is SEHNR, CDR2 FQNEAQ (reference sequence). V lost 5 bases and J 1 base, leaving 12 bases between the germline ends. The length of the CDR3 is 15 residues. The CDR3 DNA sequence: TGTGCCAGCAGCCTCGGGACCCGGAGCAATCAGCCCCAGCATTTT. The encoded protein is CASSLGTRSNQPQHF. The full variable domain, in which reference TRBV7-9 and TRBJ1-5 provide the parts outside the CDR3, is DTGVSQNPRHKITKRGQNVTFRCDPISEHNRLYWYRQTLGQGPEFLTYFQNEAQLEKSRLLSDRFSAERPKGSFSTLEIQRTEQGDSAMYLCASSLGTRSNQPQHFGDGTRLSIL.

CDR3 bases: TGTGCCAGCAGAAACTTAGCCTACGAGCAGTACTTC. Protein product: CASRNLAYEQYF. V gene TRBV6-5 combines with J gene TRBJ2-7; D is unresolved. Germline assignment: CDR1 MNHEY and CDR2 SVGAGI. Trimming cost V 6 bases and J 2 bases, with 8 bases left between them. The CDR3 consists of 12 residues.

V is TRBV4-3 and J is TRBJ2-1; 10 bases match TRBD2. With V trimmed by 2 bases and J by 8 bases, 9 bases remained unmatched. Per the germline V gene, CDR1 is LGHNA and CDR2 is YSLEER. This CDR3 contains 16 residues. Written as DNA, the CDR3 is TGCGCCAGCAGCCAATTTACCCTAGCGGGAGTATATGAGCAGTTCTTC. Encoded protein: CASSQFTLAGVYEQFF.

This clone came up a few times. The CDR3 spells CASSLARVHGYTF. CDR3 sequence (DNA): TGTGCCAGCAGCTTAGCCCGGGTGCATGGCTACACCTTC. The chain links TRBV7-2 to TRBJ1-2; D call uncertain. Trimming shortened V by 0 bases and J by 6 bases, and 8 bases separated the two germline ends. Germline CDR1 is SGHTA and CDR2 is FQGNSA. The CDR3 extends over 13 amino acids.

The gene calls are TRBV10-3 and TRBJ2-3; 7 bases fit TRBD2. The CDR3 extends over 15 amino acids. From germline, CDR1 is ENHRY and CDR2 SYGVKD. V was clipped by 2 bases and J by 3 bases; unmatched bases: 5. The CDR3 DNA reads as TGTGCCATCAGTGAGCTTGGACTAGGGACAGATACGCAGTATTTT. It is translated as CAISELGLGTDTQYF.

This clone showed up just a few times. The gene calls are TRBV28 and TRBJ2-7; D is ambiguous. Trimming took off 7 bases at V and 0 bases at J, with 13 bases between the two ends. Per germline, CDR1 MDHEN and CDR2 SYDVKM. The CDR3 is 14 residues long. The CDR3 nucleotides read TGTGCCAGCACAACCTCTGAACACTCCTACGAGCAGTACTTC. Translation: CASTTSEHSYEQYF.

The V and J genes are TRBV7-8 and TRBJ2-5; D gene uncertain. V shed 3 bases and J shed 3 bases, with 8 bases lying between them. Germline V gives CDR1 SGHVS, CDR2 FQNEAQ. The CDR3 contains 13 residues. The CDR3, as DNA: TGTGCCAGCAGCTTGGGTAGTGAAGAGACCCAGTACTTC. Its protein is CASSLGSEETQYF. The full variable domain, in which reference TRBV7-8 and TRBJ2-5 provide the parts outside the CDR3, is GAGVSQSPRYKVAKRGQDVALRCDPISGHVSLFWYQQALGQGPEFLTYFQNEAQLDKSGLPSDRFFAERPEGSVSTLKIQRTQQEDSAVYLCASSLGSEETQYFGPGTRLLVL.

This clone was recorded a few times. The V and J genes are TRBV6-5 and TRBJ2-1, with TRBD2 matching over 12 bases. Germline CDR1 MNHEY, CDR2 SVGAGI. Trimming removed 5 bases from V and 10 bases from J; junction bases left unmatched: 9. The CDR3 loop spans 15 amino acids. The DNA for the CDR3 is TGTGCCAGCAGTCTCCGGACTAGCGGGATTCAGGAGCAGTTCTTC. Encoded protein: CASSLRTSGIQEQFF.

A few counts support this clone. The chain carries TRBV7-9 and TRBJ2-1; 8 positions agree with TRBD2. J was trimmed by 4 bases and V by 8 bases; bases with no gene match: 16. The CDR3 is 17 amino acids. Germline lookup yields CDR1 SEHNR and CDR2 FQNEAQ (reference sequence). The CDR3 spells CASRDSGVAGIYNEQFF. The CDR3 DNA sequence: TGTGCCAGCCGCGACAGCGGGGTAGCGGGGATATACAATGAGCAGTTCTTC.

This clone has more than one count but fewer than ten. This sequence joins TRBV7-2 and TRBJ2-6; 7 nucleotides match TRBD1. CDR1 and CDR2 from the germline V gene are SGHTA and FQGNSA. The CDR3 runs to 18 residues. V was pared by 5 bases and J by 1 base, with 11 bases of the junction left unmatched. CDR3 sequence (DNA): TGTGCCAGCAGCCGCACCGGGACAGCTATATCTGGGGCCAACGTCCTGACTTTC. Translating it yields CASSRTGTAISGANVLTF.

The CDR3, as DNA: TGCGCCAGCAGCCAAGCTGGATCAAGCACAGATACGCAGTATTTT. This codes for CASSQAGSSTDTQYF. The genes are TRBV4-3 and TRBJ2-3, with unresolved D. The CDR3 runs 15 residues. The V and J ends lost 1 base and 0 bases respectively, with 8 bases between them. CDR1 LGHNA and CDR2 YSLEER come from the germline V gene.